These T cell receptor beta chains were read from a single sample in a study of PD-1 blockade in classical Hodgkin lymphoma. The method was immunoSEQ multiplex PCR; TCRdb's version includes in-frame clones alone and lacks a portion of them. The sample has 20,000 to 25,000 clones; 80% are singletons. Source: peripheral blood mononuclear cells (PBMCs), taken before the fourth cycle of nivolumab. Every receptor here comes from a human donor with classical Hodgkin lymphoma. CDR3s include the opening cysteine and the closing phenylalanine or tryptophan. Each record gives: V gene, D gene, J gene, CDR3 protein. The D gene is left open where the match is weak.

TRBV5-1	-	TRBJ1-1	CASSSQGNTEAFF
TRBV11-2	TRBD1	TRBJ2-1	CASSRDRGLYNEQFF
TRBV15	-	TRBJ2-3	CATSRERSSVSTDTQYF
TRBV5-1	TRBD2	TRBJ2-3	CASSLVGLAGELDTQYF
TRBV5-8	-	TRBJ2-7	CASSFYSRYEQYF
TRBV9	TRBD2	TRBJ2-7	CASSVATNTGTSGGVNEQYF
TRBV28	-	TRBJ1-1	CASSLKAVSTEAFF
TRBV10-3	TRBD1	TRBJ2-1	CAIRGDRGNNEQFF
TRBV28	-	TRBJ2-2	CASSNGGSRSTGELFF
TRBV5-4	TRBD1	TRBJ2-7	CASSSRDRGYEQYF
TRBV9	-	TRBJ2-2	CASSTHRQAANTGELFF
TRBV18	-	TRBJ1-3	CASSPTQQALSSGNTIYF
TRBV30	-	TRBJ1-1	CAWVQVDEAFF
TRBV28	TRBD2	TRBJ2-3	CASRSGGDRFTQYF
TRBV28	-	TRBJ1-6	CASSPDIAYNSPLHF
TRBV5-4	TRBD1	TRBJ2-5	CASRRDRVGETQYF
TRBV9	TRBD2	TRBJ2-5	CASSVRGLAKEEETQYF
TRBV18	TRBD2	TRBJ2-3	CASQSGIYYTDTQYF
TRBV27	-	TRBJ1-6	CASSSQGEYSPLHF
TRBV7-8	TRBD1	TRBJ1-2	CASSHRGPGYGYTF
TRBV4-1	-	TRBJ2-7	CASSQEGYEQYF
TRBV5-1	-	TRBJ1-1	CASSSILPQGGGTEAFF
TRBV7-3	TRBD1	TRBJ2-7	CASSLGPRDSKAYEQYF
TRBV19	TRBD1	TRBJ1-4	CASRQGYIEKLFF
TRBV4-2	TRBD1	TRBJ2-5	CASSQGQGAEIQETQYF
TRBV28	-	TRBJ2-5	CASSFSIGQETQYF
TRBV7-9	-	TRBJ1-1	CASSPSRGSTEAFF
TRBV7-9	-	TRBJ1-1	CASSSPPGQLNTEAFF
TRBV6-1	-	TRBJ2-1	CASSEQPQDSEQFF
TRBV4-1	-	TRBJ2-5	CASSQVEGEPETQYF
TRBV5-1	-	TRBJ1-1	CASSLDAGGTEAFF
TRBV7-3	-	TRBJ2-7	CASSLSAATVYEQYF
TRBV10-3	-	TRBJ2-3	CAISLSTDTQYF
TRBV2	-	TRBJ2-7	CASRDVVGAPYEQYF
TRBV6-6	-	TRBJ2-1	CASSPSLYNEQFF
TRBV19	TRBD1	TRBJ2-5	CASSHGQGLLGWSETQYF
TRBV4-3	-	TRBJ2-7	CASSPFGGPYEQYF
TRBV18	TRBD1	TRBJ1-1	CASSPPGTGLRAFF
TRBV5-1	-	TRBJ2-7	CASRPGGLLSTYEQYF
TRBV30	-	TRBJ1-5	CAWSSENWQPQHF
TRBV5-4	-	TRBJ1-2	CASSFPNNYGYTF